The 15 T cell receptor beta chains presented below share a single source sample, sequenced in a study of blood T cell dynamics during melanoma immunotherapy. Repertoires were generated with immunoSEQ multiplex PCR, while TCRdb's copy carries only in-frame clones and drops some. The repertoire consists of 10,000 or so clones, with around 90% occurring once and the leading ten covering 30% to 35%. Stated time point: pre-treatment baseline. The sample consisted of blood, taken from a patient treated with checkpoint blockade. The source is a human donor with melanoma.

The J gene is TRBJ2-3, the V gene TRBV5-5, with D uncertain. The CDR3 is 14 residues long. In germline, CDR1 is SGHKS, CDR2 YYEKEE (reference sequence). V was cut by 4 bases and J by 4 bases, with 13 bases left in between. The CDR3 nucleotides are TGTGCCAGCAGCCTGGTGAGGATCGCAGATACGCAGTATTTT. Its protein is CASSLVRIADTQYF.

The rearrangement links TRBV13 to TRBJ2-5; D is unresolved. Trimming took 5 bases from V and 5 from J, leaving 12 bases between them. The CDR3 is 13 amino acids. Germline V CDR1 and CDR2: PRHDT, FYEKMQ (reference sequence). The CDR3 nucleotides read TGTGCCAGCAGCCCACAGCAAGTCGAGACCCAGTACTTC. It translates to CASSPQQVETQYF.

Concerning this clone: This same CDR3 is encoded by further DNA sequences in the sample. The rearrangement joins TRBV10-3 to TRBJ2-7; 11 bases fit TRBD2. Germline assignment: CDR1 ENHRY and CDR2 SYGVKD. The V segment lost 5 bases and the J segment 3 bases; nucleotides outside the gene matches: 0. The CDR3 consists of 13 residues. DNA of the CDR3: TGTGCCATCAGTCTAGCGGGAGGCTACGAGCAGTACTTC. As protein: CAISLAGGYEQYF.

In this sample, this clone turned up once. At one end the junction does not follow the germline gene, possibly because of a read error. V usage is TRBV5-3 and J usage is TRBJ2-1; no firm D call. TRBV5-3 is an ORF, with its function uncertain. The CDR3 extends over 14 amino acids. The CDR3 reads CASSLVVSHGEQFF. The CDR3 DNA is TGTGCCAGCAGCTTAGTCGTCTCCCACGGTGAGCAGTTCTTC.

This clone was picked up one time. J is TRBJ2-7 and V is TRBV10-3; 7 bases are shared with TRBD1. Germline assignment: CDR1 ENHRY and CDR2 SYGVKD. J was trimmed by 7 bases and V by 6 bases; bases with no gene match: 15. CDR3 length: 15 residues. The chain's CDR3 is CAISPSPRDSREQYF. DNA for the CDR3: TGTGCCATCAGCCCCTCCCCCCGGGACAGTCGAGAGCAGTACTTC.

The V call is TRBV2, the J call TRBJ2-1; TRBD2 matches 10 bases. This CDR3 is built from 14 residues. The germline gives CDR1 SNHLY, CDR2 FYNNEI. J was trimmed by 16 bases and V by 4 bases; bases with no gene match: 13. CDR3 sequence (DNA): TGTGCCAGCAGTGTCCAGGCGAGCGGGGGGGCGAACTTCTTC. Amino acids: CASSVQASGGANFF. Complete variable domain (other parts from reference TRBV2 and TRBJ2-1): EPEVTQTPSHQVTQMGQEVILRCVPISNHLYFYWYRQILGQKVEFLVSFYNNEISEKSEIFDDQFSVERPDGSNFTLKIRSTKLEDSAMYFCASSVQASGGANFFGPGTRLTVL.

The chain recombines TRBV18 with TRBJ1-1, with D maybe TRBD1 (6 bases). Germline V CDR1 and CDR2: KGHSH, LQKENI. V gave up 5 bases and J gave up 11 bases, with 18 bases separating them. The CDR3 length is 13 residues. As DNA, the CDR3 is TGTGCCAGCTCAACCGGGGGCATCGGAGGGGCTTTCTTT. It specifies CASSTGGIGGAFF.

The CDR3 is CASSFLGRPEQFF. DNA for the CDR3: TGTGCCAGCAGCTTTCTAGGGCGGCCCGAGCAGTTCTTC. This chain joins TRBV7-9 and TRBJ2-1, with unresolved D. The germline V and J ends were trimmed by 3 bases and 10 bases, with 13 bases remaining between them. CDR1 and CDR2 from the germline V gene are SEHNR and FQNEAQ (reference sequence). The CDR3 is 13 amino acids.

This rearrangement joins TRBV9 to TRBJ2-7; D call uncertain. The ends were cut back, 7 bases at V and 3 bases at J, with 8 bases in the middle. The V gene's germline CDR1 is SGDLS and CDR2 YYNGEE. CDR3 length: 11 residues. Here the CDR3 DNA reads TGTGCCAGCGGAAAAGGCTACGAGCAGTACTTC. Translating gives CASGKGYEQYF. The variable domain in full, with the rest retrieved from reference TRBV9 and TRBJ2-7, is DSGVTQTPKHLITATGQRVTLRCSPRSGDLSVYWYQQSLDQGLQFLIQYYNGEERAKGNILERFSAQQFPDLHSELNLSSLELGDSALYFCASGKGYEQYFGPGTRLTVT.

V gene TRBV5-5 combines with J gene TRBJ1-5; 8 bases fit TRBD1. The germline CDR1 and CDR2 sequences are SGHKS and YYEKEE (reference sequence). The CDR3 length is 15 residues. V shed 4 bases, J shed 3 bases, and the junction held 6 bases outside the gene matches. Written as DNA, the CDR3 is TGTGCCAGCAGCCCGAGGACAGGGTCCAATCAGCCCCAGCATTTT. Its protein product is CASSPRTGSNQPQHF.

This clone was seen a single time. This sequence joins TRBV19 and TRBJ2-7, with 7 bases fitting TRBD2. This CDR3 comprises 17 residues. The germline CDR1 and CDR2 sequences are LNHDA and SQIVND (reference sequence). J was trimmed by 3 bases and V by 3 bases; bases with no gene match: 14. CDR3 bases: TGTGCCAGTAGTATGGGGGGTGGCGGGAGACCCCTCTACGAGCAGTACTTC. This gives the protein CASSMGGGGRPLYEQYF.

The rearrangement links TRBV5-1 to TRBJ2-3; TRBD1 or TRBD2 may be the D gene (5 bases each). V was shortened by 5 bases and J by 0 bases, with 10 bases between the two germline ends. The CDR3 has 14 amino acids. Germline V CDR1 and CDR2: SGHRS, YFSETQ. The CDR3 region has the DNA TGCGCCAGCAGGCCGGGACCGAGCACAGATACGCAGTATTTT. Its protein is CASRPGPSTDTQYF.

This clone was counted a few times. The J gene is TRBJ1-1, the V gene TRBV19; 7 bases agree with TRBD1. Germline lookup yields CDR1 LNHDA and CDR2 SQIVND (reference sequence). The length of the CDR3 is 14 residues. Unmatched junction bases numbered 3, after V lost 4 bases and J lost 1 base. Here the CDR3 reads CASSTDRANTEAFF. CDR3 nucleotides: TGTGCCAGTAGTACCGACAGGGCGAACACTGAAGCTTTCTTT.

The V and J genes are TRBV5-1 and TRBJ2-1; maybe TRBD2 (6 bases). The V gene lost 0 bases and the J gene lost 15 bases, with 16 bases spanning the gap. The CDR3 is made up of 13 amino acids. Germline CDR1 and CDR2: SGHRS and YFSETQ. The CDR3 nucleotides read TGCGCCAGCAGCTTGGACCCCACTAGCCCAGGGTTCTTC. Its translation: CASSLDPTSPGFF.

This clone has just a few counts. This chain uses TRBV4-2 with TRBJ1-5, with D perhaps TRBD1 (6 bases). Germline V CDR1 and CDR2: LGHNA, YNFKEQ. This CDR3 is built from 16 residues. V was clipped by 1 base and J by 2 bases, with 12 bases between them. DNA for the CDR3: TGTGCCAGCAGCCAAGGCTTCGGGGGCGGCAATCAGCCCCAGCATTTT. Its translation is CASSQGFGGGNQPQHF.